These 18 T cell receptor beta chains were sequenced from one sample in a study of Ad26.COV2.S vaccination and SARS-CoV-2 variants. The treatment: around 19 received Ad26.COV2.S at low or high dose, single or two shots; 5 received placebo; per-sample allocation not given. All samples were drawn on day 63, counting from the first vaccine or placebo injection. Some clones are missing from TCRdb's copy, which holds only in-frame ones; the method was immunoSEQ multiplex PCR. Of about 440,000 clones in the sample, roughly 87% were seen once. The source material was peripheral blood, sampled in a trial of Ad26.COV2.S vaccine versus placebo. Receptors originate from a person aged 18-65 years who received the Ad26.COV2.S COVID-19 vaccine or a placebo.

The J gene is TRBJ1-6, the V gene TRBV2; no definite D call. CDR1 and CDR2 (germline): SNHLY, FYNNEI. This CDR3 has 15 residues. With 4 bases removed from V and 9 bases from J, the gap between germline ends came to 16 bases. In nucleotides, the CDR3 is TGTGCCAGCAGTGTAGGGTCCGGGCAACTTTCACCCCTCCACTTT. Translating gives CASSVGSGQLSPLHF.

The V and J genes are TRBV15 and TRBJ1-4, with D unclear. The germline V and J ends were trimmed by 3 bases and 8 bases, with 4 bases remaining between them. Germline V gene lookup returns CDR1 LNHNV and CDR2 YYDKDF (reference sequence). The CDR3 is 11 amino acids. Here the CDR3 reads CATSSKEKLFF. The DNA of the CDR3 is TGTGCCACCAGCAGTAAGGAAAAACTGTTTTTT.

The chain uses TRBV4-1 and TRBJ2-7; TRBD2 aligns across 7 bases. CDR3 size: 15 residues. Trimming at V came to 4 bases and at J to 0 bases, leaving 6 bases not matched to a gene. In germline, CDR1 is MGHRA, CDR2 YSYEKL. The DNA of the CDR3 is TGCGCCAGCAGCCGTCCTAGCGGCCGCTCCTACGAGCAGTACTTC. Its protein is CASSRPSGRSYEQYF.

This clone was counted once. The chain combines TRBV6-6 with TRBJ1-2, with D perhaps matching TRBD1 (5 bases). The V end was cut by 2 bases, the J end by 0 bases, with 10 bases between. The CDR3 is made up of 15 amino acids. CDR1 is MNHNY, CDR2 SVGAGI, per germline (reference sequence). The CDR3 protein is CASSYTGGANYGYTF. Here the CDR3 DNA reads TGTGCCAGCAGTTACACCGGGGGGGCTAACTATGGCTACACCTTC.

The chain carries TRBV4-2 and TRBJ2-2; D not certain. CDR3 length equals 16 residues. The V end was cut by 0 bases, the J end by 6 bases, with 14 bases between. Looked up from germline, CDR1 is LGHNA and CDR2 is YNFKEQ. CDR3 nucleotides: TGTGCCAGCAGCCAAGAGGTGGCGGCGGCGGCCGGGGAGCTGTTTTTT. As protein: CASSQEVAAAAGELFF.

The chain recombines TRBV11-2 with TRBJ2-7; the match to TRBD1 covers 8 bases. After removal of 10 bases from V and 3 bases from J, the junction contained 11 bases not matched to a gene. CDR3 length equals 14 residues. Germline lookup yields CDR1 SGHAT and CDR2 FQNNGV. In DNA form, the CDR3 reads TGTGCCACCCAAATAGGGACAGGAGACTACGAGCAGTACTTC. This sequence encodes CATQIGTGDYEQYF.

V and J are TRBV11-2 and TRBJ2-5; D is ambiguous. V was pared by 1 base and J by 3 bases, with 12 bases between. The CDR3 loop spans 15 amino acids. In germline, CDR1 is SGHAT, CDR2 FQNNGV. The CDR3 region has the DNA TGTGCCAGCAGCTTAGGGTTGAGGATGAAAGAGACCCAGTACTTC. It yields the protein CASSLGLRMKETQYF.

This chain links TRBV3-1 (or the pseudogene TRBV3-2) with TRBJ2-5, with 10 bases that match TRBD2. This CDR3 comprises 15 residues. Germline V gene sequence: CDR1 LGHDT, CDR2 YNNKEL (reference sequence). Germline trimming cut 5 bases from V and 4 bases from J; bases unmatched to any gene: 7. CDR3 loop: CASSSGAGGPETQYF. The CDR3 DNA follows: TGTGCCAGCAGCTCGGGAGCGGGAGGGCCAGAGACCCAGTACTTC.

This clone was observed a handful of times. The J gene is TRBJ2-3, the V gene TRBV28; 9 bases are shared with TRBD2. Germline CDR1 and CDR2: MDHEN and SYDVKM. After removal of 6 bases from V and 8 bases from J, the junction contained 12 bases not matched to a gene. The CDR3 contains 15 residues. CDR3 sequence reads: CASRIAGVTPGTQYF. The CDR3 nucleotides are TGTGCCAGCAGGATAGCGGGGGTGACCCCCGGTACGCAGTATTTT.

The chain has TRBV19 and TRBJ2-1; D might be TRBD2 (6 bases). V was pared by 0 bases and J by 0 bases, with 12 bases between. The CDR3 is 17 residues long. Per germline, CDR1 LNHDA and CDR2 SQIVND (reference sequence). The CDR3 bases are TGTGCCAGTAGTATAGATCTTTCCGGGAGCTCCTACAATGAGCAGTTCTTC. This translates into CASSIDLSGSSYNEQFF.

The V and J genes are TRBV15 and TRBJ2-1; 10 bases agree with TRBD2. This CDR3 has 14 residues. J lost 9 bases, V lost 5 bases, and 7 bases had no gene match. Germline-derived CDR1 and CDR2 are LNHNV and YYDKDF (reference sequence). The DNA of the CDR3 is TGTGCCACCAGCGACGAGTCTAGCGGGGGTGAGCAGTTCTTC. As protein: CATSDESSGGEQFF. Looking up the rest from reference TRBV15 and TRBJ2-1 gives the full variable domain: DAMVIQNPRYQVTQFGKPVTLSCSQTLNHNVMYWYQQKSSQAPKLLFHYYDKDFNNEADTPDNFQSRRPNTSFCFLDIRSPGLGDTAMYLCATSDESSGGEQFFGPGTRLTVL.

This clone was observed a single time. The V gene is TRBV7-8, the J gene TRBJ2-5; the D is unclear. V dropped 3 bases and J dropped 3 bases, with 11 bases sitting between them. The V gene's germline CDR1 is SGHVS and CDR2 FQNEAQ. This CDR3 spans 14 amino acids. The CDR3 loop reads CASSFGLGKETQYF. The CDR3 DNA reads TGTGCCAGCAGCTTCGGTTTGGGAAAAGAGACCCAGTACTTC.

V is TRBV5-1 and J is TRBJ1-4; 10 bases are shared with TRBD1. Germline trimming cut 5 bases from V and 8 bases from J; bases unmatched to any gene: 6. Looked up from germline, CDR1 is SGHRS and CDR2 is YFSETQ. The CDR3 has 14 residues. The CDR3 sequence: CASRRTGGEEKLFF. DNA of the CDR3: TGCGCCAGCAGACGGACAGGGGGTGAAGAAAAACTGTTTTTT.

This rearrangement joins TRBV28 to TRBJ1-1; TRBD1 aligns across 9 bases. Germline assignment: CDR1 MDHEN and CDR2 SYDVKM. The CDR3 totals 14 residues. The V and J ends lost 6 bases and 1 base, in that order; junction bases with no gene match: 3. CDR3 nucleotide sequence: TGTGCCAGCAGATCGGGACAGGGGAACACTGAAGCTTTCTTT. Its translation is CASRSGQGNTEAFF.

The CDR3 bases are TGTGCCAGCAGCTTACAAGGGGGACTAGCGGGTTCCTACAATGAGCAGTTCTTC. It translates to CASSLQGGLAGSYNEQFF. The chain joins TRBV7-3 to TRBJ2-1; 12 positions agree with TRBD2. Germline CDR1 reads SGHTA; CDR2 reads FQGTGA. V dropped 2 bases and J dropped 1; count of bases not matched to a gene: 6. This CDR3 contains 18 residues.

J is TRBJ1-4 and V is TRBV28, with D possibly being TRBD1 (6 bases). The CDR3 has 14 residues. Germline V gene data show CDR1 as MDHEN and CDR2 as SYDVKM. The V end was cut by 6 bases, the J end by 5 bases, with 13 bases between. CDR3 sequence reads: CASRPPGQNEKLFF. The CDR3 region has the DNA TGTGCCAGCAGACCCCCTGGACAGAATGAAAAACTGTTTTTT.

J is TRBJ1-5 and V is TRBV18, with TRBD1 identical over 8 bases. The CDR3 is made up of 15 amino acids. Trimming removed 3 bases from V and 5 bases from J; junction bases left unmatched: 6. CDR1 is KGHSH and CDR2 is LQKENI in the germline V gene. CDR3 sequence (DNA): TGTGCCAGCTCACCCCGGACAGGGTCGGATCAGCCCCAGCATTTT. This gives the protein CASSPRTGSDQPQHF.

The V and J genes are TRBV19 and TRBJ1-5, with D possibly matching TRBD1 (5 bases). Trimming shortened V by 9 bases and J by 0 bases, and 12 bases separated the two germline ends. Germline V gene sequence: CDR1 LNHDA, CDR2 SQIVND (reference sequence). The CDR3 has 14 amino acids. The CDR3 DNA reads TGTGCCAGCCGTACAGGATTTAGCAATCAGCCCCAGCATTTT. Its protein product is CASRTGFSNQPQHF.